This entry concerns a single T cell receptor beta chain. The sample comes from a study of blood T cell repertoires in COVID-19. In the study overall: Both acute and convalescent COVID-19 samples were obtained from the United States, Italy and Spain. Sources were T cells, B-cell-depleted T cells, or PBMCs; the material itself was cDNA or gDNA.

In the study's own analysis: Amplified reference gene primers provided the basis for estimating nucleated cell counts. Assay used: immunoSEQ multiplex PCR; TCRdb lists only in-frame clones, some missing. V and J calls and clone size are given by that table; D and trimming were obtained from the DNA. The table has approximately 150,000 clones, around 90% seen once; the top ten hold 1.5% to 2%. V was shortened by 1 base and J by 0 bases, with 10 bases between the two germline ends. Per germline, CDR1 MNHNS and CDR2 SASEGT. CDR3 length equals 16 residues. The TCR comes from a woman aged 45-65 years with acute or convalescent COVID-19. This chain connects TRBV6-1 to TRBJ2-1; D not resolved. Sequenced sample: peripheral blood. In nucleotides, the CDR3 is TGTGCCAGCAGTGAAGGGGCAGCCCTCTCCTACAATGAGCAGTTCTTC. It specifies CASSEGAALSYNEQFF.